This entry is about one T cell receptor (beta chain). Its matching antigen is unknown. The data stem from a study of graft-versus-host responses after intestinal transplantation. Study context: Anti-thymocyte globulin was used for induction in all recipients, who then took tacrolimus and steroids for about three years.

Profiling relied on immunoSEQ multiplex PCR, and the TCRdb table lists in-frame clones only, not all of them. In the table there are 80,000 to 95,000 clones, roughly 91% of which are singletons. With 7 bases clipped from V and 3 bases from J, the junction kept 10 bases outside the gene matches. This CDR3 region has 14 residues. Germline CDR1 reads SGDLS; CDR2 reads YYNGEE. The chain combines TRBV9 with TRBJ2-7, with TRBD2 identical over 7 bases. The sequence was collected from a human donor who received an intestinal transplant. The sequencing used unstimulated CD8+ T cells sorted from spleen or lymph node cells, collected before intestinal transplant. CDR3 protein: CASQPGLTNYEQYF. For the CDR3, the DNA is TGTGCCAGCCAACCGGGACTAACAAACTACGAGCAGTACTTC. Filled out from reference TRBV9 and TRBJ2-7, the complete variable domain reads DSGVTQTPKHLITATGQRVTLRCSPRSGDLSVYWYQQSLDQGLQFLIQYYNGEERAKGNILERFSAQQFPDLHSELNLSSLELGDSALYFCASQPGLTNYEQYFGPGTRLTVT.